These T cell receptor beta chains were read from a single sample in a study of blood T cell repertoires in COVID-19. Produced via immunoSEQ multiplex PCR; TCRdb's table is partial and in-frame only. The data show hundreds of thousands of clones, roughly 89% seen once. What was sequenced was peripheral blood. The receptors were sampled from a woman between 40 and 50 years old with COVID-19, enrolled during active disease. Both conserved end residues are trimmed from each CDR3. The size field is filled for only some rows; it gives once, few, many or a size class.

TRBV7-2	TRBJ1-1	.	ASRAGQGVTEAF
TRBV19	TRBJ1-6	once	ASSIARITNSPLH
TRBV7-2	TRBJ1-2	.	ASSSARWAGVVYGYT
TRBV29-1	TRBJ2-7	once	SVQTGSSYEQY
TRBV6-2/TRBV6-3	TRBJ2-3	.	ASSWGLGRADTQY
TRBV9	TRBJ2-5	.	ASSVEGGGALETQY
TRBV4-1	TRBJ1-2	.	ASSHHRVNYGYT
TRBV4-3	TRBJ2-5	.	ASSQHVGGRETQY
TRBV19	TRBJ2-7	.	ASSIAGGYEQY
TRBV10-3	TRBJ2-7	.	AISAGQGSYEQY